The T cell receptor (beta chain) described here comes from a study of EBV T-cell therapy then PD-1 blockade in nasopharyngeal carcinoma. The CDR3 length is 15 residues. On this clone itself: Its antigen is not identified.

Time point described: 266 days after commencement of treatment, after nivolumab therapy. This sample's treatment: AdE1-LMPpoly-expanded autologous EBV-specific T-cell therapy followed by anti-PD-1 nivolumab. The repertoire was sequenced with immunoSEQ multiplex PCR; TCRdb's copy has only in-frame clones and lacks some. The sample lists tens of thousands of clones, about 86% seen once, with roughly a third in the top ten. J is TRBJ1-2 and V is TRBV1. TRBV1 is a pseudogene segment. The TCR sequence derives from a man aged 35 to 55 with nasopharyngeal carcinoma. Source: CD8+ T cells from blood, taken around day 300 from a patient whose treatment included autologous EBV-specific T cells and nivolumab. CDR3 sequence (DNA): TGCACCAGCAGCCGAATGCCGAGAGAGAACTATGGCTACACCTTC. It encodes CTSSRMPRENYGYTF.